This T cell receptor (beta chain) was sequenced for a study of early T cells in non-severe SARS-CoV-2 infection. Looking at the study overall: Sequenced bulk RNA came from whole blood that was unsorted, and chains were unpaired. Study outcomes and limitations: VDJdb matches were skewed toward anti-spike CD8 T cell responses.

Unique molecular identifiers were attached to individual cDNA molecules. From the 5' RACE reads, TCRdb called clonotypes with MiXCR, one entry per CDR3 protein. This table has 20,000 to 25,000 distinct CDR3 sequences, about 5.3% appearing once. Comment on this clonotype: Its matching antigen is unknown.

The CDR3 loop spans 17 amino acids. Between the trimmed V and J ends, which lost 3 bases and 0 bases, there was a span of 17 bases. Germline-derived CDR1 and CDR2 are KGHSH and LQKENI. Sequenced material: whole blood. J is TRBJ1-1 and V is TRBV18; no clear D. The sequence was collected from an adult who was a healthcare worker with PCR-confirmed SARS-CoV-2 infection or an uninfected control (not recorded which). CDR3 residues: CASSPSMTNVMNTEAFF. The CDR3 DNA is TGTGCCAGCTCACCCAGCATGACAAACGTAATGAACACTGAAGCTTTCTTT.